The 30 T cell receptor beta chains listed next were all sequenced from one sample in a study of OX40 agonist ivuxolimab in advanced cancers. Using immunoSEQ multiplex PCR, the repertoire was profiled, and TCRdb retains in-frame clones only, with some absent. Of tens of thousands of clones listed, approximately 85% are singletons. The input for sequencing was CD4+ or CD8+ T cells sorted from blood, taken in a trial of the OX40 agonist ivuxolimab. All receptors come from an adult with an advanced solid tumor such as melanoma, head and neck, liver or kidney cancer.

This clone has only one observation. The genes are TRBV29-1 and TRBJ1-2; D is perhaps TRBD1 (5 bases). The germline CDR1 and CDR2 sequences are SQVTM and ANQGSEA. The CDR3 has 13 amino acids. Trimming removed 3 bases at V and 5 bases at J, with 13 bases between. This chain's CDR3 is CSVDGTQRYGYTF. CDR3 coding DNA: TGCAGCGTTGATGGGACGCAACGTTATGGCTACACCTTC.

This rearrangement joins TRBV27 to TRBJ1-1, with D maybe TRBD1 (6 bases). V lost 4 bases and J lost 3, with 9 bases in between. In germline, CDR1 is MNHEY, CDR2 SMNVEV (reference sequence). This CDR3 is 13 amino acids long. The CDR3 DNA reads TGTGCCAGCAGTTATACAGGGTACACTGAAGCTTTCTTT. It specifies CASSYTGYTEAFF.

The chain employs TRBV6-5 and TRBJ1-5; D remains ambiguous. This CDR3 region has 12 residues. Germline-derived CDR1 and CDR2 are MNHEY and SVGAGI. V lost 7 bases and J 4 bases, leaving 8 bases between the germline ends. This chain's CDR3 is CASKQPNQPQHF. The CDR3 bases are TGTGCCAGCAAACAGCCAAATCAGCCCCAGCATTTT.

The chain combines TRBV9 with TRBJ1-1; TRBD1 might be the D (5 bases). The V end lost 6 bases, the J end lost 3 bases, and 12 bases lay between the germline ends. This CDR3 is 13 amino acids long. In germline, CDR1 is SGDLS, CDR2 YYNGEE. The CDR3 here is CASTQAPDTEAFF. In DNA, the CDR3 is TGTGCCAGCACACAGGCTCCGGACACTGAAGCTTTCTTT.

In its sample, this clone was seen once. The rearrangement joins TRBV5-1 to TRBJ2-6, with 8 bases that match TRBD1. This CDR3 region has 18 residues. Per the germline V gene, CDR1 is SGHRS and CDR2 is YFSETQ. Unmatched junction bases numbered 8, after V lost 3 bases and J lost 0 bases. The CDR3 DNA reads as TGCGCCAGCAGCTCTCAGGACAGGGTCAACTCTGGGGCCAACGTCCTGACTTTC. Amino acid sequence: CASSSQDRVNSGANVLTF.

The V call is TRBV27, the J call TRBJ1-6; possible D gene TRBD1, 6 bases. CDR3 length: 12 residues. Germline V gene data show CDR1 as MNHEY and CDR2 as SMNVEV (reference sequence). Trimming removed 5 bases from V and 9 bases from J, with 8 bases in between. CDR3 sequence (DNA): TGTGCCAGCAGTCAGGGGAGTTCACCCCTCCACTTT. Residues: CASSQGSSPLHF.

This chain connects TRBV9 to TRBJ2-7, with 7 bases fitting TRBD1. This CDR3 contains 15 residues. J was trimmed by 0 bases and V by 4 bases; bases with no gene match: 7. Per germline, CDR1 SGDLS and CDR2 YYNGEE. CDR3 residues: CASSLTGAFSYEQYF. CDR3 coding DNA: TGTGCCAGCAGCTTAACAGGGGCCTTCTCCTACGAGCAGTACTTC.

The rearrangement links TRBV21-1 to TRBJ2-5. The tail of the sequence fits TRBJ2-7 better, so the J call may be wrong. TRBV21-1 corresponds to a pseudogene. This CDR3 contains 16 residues. CDR3 region: CASSKGLRGPDYEQYF. DNA of the CDR3: TGTGCCAGCAGCAAAGGGCTGAGGGGTCCTGACTACGAGCAGTACTTC.

V and J are TRBV7-3 and TRBJ2-2; 9 positions match TRBD1. The CDR3 is 20 amino acids. With V trimmed by 9 bases and J by 5 bases, 25 bases remained unmatched. Germline CDR1 and CDR2: SGHTA and FQGTGA. CDR3 region: CARRTKELNQGTGRTGELFF. In DNA, the CDR3 is TGTGCCAGAAGGACCAAAGAGCTAAATCAAGGGACAGGGCGTACCGGGGAGCTGTTTTTT.

The rearrangement links TRBV11-3 to TRBJ2-5; no clear D gene. The J call may be faulty, since TRBJ2-7 better matches the DNA end. CDR1 SGHNT and CDR2 YENEEA come from the germline V gene. The CDR3 consists of 12 residues. CDR3 residues: CASSLGSGEQYF. As DNA, the CDR3 is TGTGCCAGCAGCTTAGGCTCGGGCGAGCAGTACTTC.

The chain recombines TRBV6-7 with TRBJ2-1; 9 nucleotides align to TRBD2. TRBV6-7 is an ORF, with its function uncertain. The CDR3 spans 16 residues. V was pared by 2 bases and J by 0 bases, with 2 bases of the junction left unmatched. CDR3 sequence reads: CASSYGTSFSYNEQFF. In DNA, the CDR3 is TGTGCCAGCAGTTACGGGACTAGCTTCTCCTACAATGAGCAGTTCTTC.

The chain couples TRBV13 to TRBJ2-1; possibly TRBD2 for D (5 bases). With 3 bases removed from V and 9 bases from J, the gap between germline ends came to 6 bases. The V gene's germline CDR1 is PRHDT and CDR2 FYEKMQ (reference sequence). This CDR3 region has 11 residues. The chain's CDR3 is CASSFEGEQFF. CDR3 nucleotides: TGTGCCAGCAGCTTCGAGGGTGAGCAGTTCTTC.

This clone was picked up a small number of times. The rearrangement uses TRBV10-3 and TRBJ1-2, with D perhaps matching TRBD1 (6 bases). The CDR3 sequence is 15 residues long. The germline gives CDR1 ENHRY, CDR2 SYGVKD. Trimming stripped 6 bases from V and 0 bases from J, with 14 bases between. The CDR3 coding sequence is TGTGCCATCAGGTCGACAGGAGACTCTAACTATGGCTACACCTTC. Its protein product is CAIRSTGDSNYGYTF.

The chain recombines TRBV11-1 with TRBJ2-3; D gene ambiguous. Looked up from germline, CDR1 is SGHAT and CDR2 is FQDESV (reference sequence). V was clipped by 5 bases and J by 4 bases, with 13 bases between them. The CDR3 is 14 amino acids. The DNA for the CDR3 is TGTGCCAGCAGCCCCCGGTCCATCTCAGATACGCAGTATTTT. Protein sequence: CASSPRSISDTQYF.

V gene TRBV27 combines with J gene TRBJ1-5; 9 bases align to TRBD1. This CDR3 has 14 amino acids. V lost 6 bases and J lost 3; bases outside the gene matches: 3. Germline loops: CDR1 MNHEY, CDR2 SMNVEV (reference sequence). The DNA for the CDR3 is TGTGCCAGCAGGACAGGGGGTCCCAATCAGCCCCAGCATTTT. As protein: CASRTGGPNQPQHF.

The chain joins TRBV15 to TRBJ1-2; D is undetermined. The length of the CDR3 is 15 residues. Germline CDR1 and CDR2: LNHNV and YYDKDF (reference sequence). Between the trimmed V and J ends, which lost 3 bases and 1 base, there was a span of 12 bases. CDR3 amino acids: CATSSGGFSNYGYTF. CDR3 bases: TGTGCCACCAGCAGCGGAGGCTTCAGTAACTATGGCTACACCTTC.

The V gene is TRBV19, the J gene TRBJ1-4; no firm D call. The germline V and J ends were trimmed by 7 bases and 6 bases, with 12 bases remaining between them. The CDR3 spans 13 residues. CDR1 and CDR2 from the germline V gene are LNHDA and SQIVND (reference sequence). The CDR3 protein is CASTSSAYEKLFF. Written as DNA, the CDR3 is TGTGCCAGTACCTCTTCAGCCTATGAAAAACTGTTTTTT.

CDR3 sequence reads: CASSHSGTSGNEQFF. CDR3 nucleotide sequence: TGCGCCAGCAGCCATTCGGGGACTAGCGGGAATGAGCAGTTCTTC. The chain links TRBV5-1 to TRBJ2-1; 12 positions match TRBD2. Per the germline V gene, CDR1 is SGHRS and CDR2 is YFSETQ. The CDR3 contains 15 residues. V trimming: 4 bases; J trimming: 7 bases; junction bases outside the gene matches: 6.

The rearrangement uses TRBV27 and TRBJ2-1; D not resolved. There are 11 residues in the CDR3. CDR1 and CDR2 (germline): MNHEY, SMNVEV (reference sequence). V gave up 3 bases and J gave up 5 bases, with 2 bases separating them. CDR3 protein: CASSFHNEQFF. The DNA for the CDR3 is TGTGCCAGCAGTTTCCACAATGAGCAGTTCTTC.

The chain employs TRBV2 and TRBJ1-1; TRBD1 is a possible D gene (5 bases). Trimming stripped 6 bases from V and 2 bases from J, with 10 bases between. Germline V gene data show CDR1 as SNHLY and CDR2 as FYNNEI. CDR3 length: 13 residues. The CDR3: CASRARDNTEAFF. Here the CDR3 DNA reads TGTGCCAGCAGGGCCCGGGACAACACTGAAGCTTTCTTT.

The rearrangement uses TRBV29-1 and TRBJ2-7; 9 bases line up with TRBD1. Germline lookup yields CDR1 SQVTM and CDR2 ANQGSEA. With 4 bases clipped from V and 0 bases from J, the junction kept 13 bases outside the gene matches. CDR3 length: 17 residues. The chain's CDR3 is CSVVGTGGGGSSYEQYF. Here the CDR3 DNA reads TGCAGCGTTGTGGGTACAGGGGGCGGCGGGAGCTCCTACGAGCAGTACTTC.

The table lists this clone with a few counts. The chain employs TRBV6-5 and TRBJ1-5; D unresolved. Germline CDR1 MNHEY, CDR2 SVGAGI. V was cut by 6 bases and J by 4 bases, with 16 bases left in between. This CDR3 has 15 residues. CDR3 DNA sequence: TGTGCCAGCAGCCTACGGGGAAGCCCAAATCAGCCCCAGCATTTT. Its protein product is CASSLRGSPNQPQHF.

V is TRBV30 and J is TRBJ2-7, with D unclear. The V end lost 1 base, the J end lost 4 bases, and 5 bases lay between the germline ends. CDR1 is GTSNPN, CDR2 SVGIG, per germline (reference sequence). CDR3 size: 11 residues. CDR3 protein: CAWSAEYEQYF. DNA of the CDR3: TGTGCCTGGAGTGCAGAGTACGAGCAGTACTTC.

The chain uses TRBV18 and TRBJ2-2; tentatively, D is TRBD2 (5 bases). The CDR3 extends over 18 amino acids. The V end lost 1 base, the J end lost 0 bases, and 15 bases lay between the germline ends. Germline CDR1 is KGHSH and CDR2 is LQKENI. In DNA, the CDR3 is TGTGCCAGCTCACCACAACGATCCGGGAACCCGAACACCGGGGAGCTGTTTTTT. It translates to CASSPQRSGNPNTGELFF.

This sequence joins TRBV4-2 and TRBJ2-6, with D unresolved. This CDR3 has 19 amino acids. Germline V gene data show CDR1 as LGHNA and CDR2 as YNFKEQ. With 0 bases removed from V and 0 bases from J, the gap between germline ends came to 15 bases. The CDR3 bases are TGTGCCAGCAGCCAAGATAGGGCCAGGCTGAGCTCTGGGGCCAACGTCCTGACTTTC. It translates to CASSQDRARLSSGANVLTF.

This clone was seen a few times. V gene TRBV7-9 combines with J gene TRBJ2-1; 8 nucleotides agree with TRBD2. CDR3 length: 15 amino acids. The germline gives CDR1 SEHNR, CDR2 FQNEAQ (reference sequence). V lost 4 bases to trimming and J lost 4 bases; unmatched junction nucleotides: 6. For the CDR3, the DNA is TGTGCCAGCAGCTCGCCCGGGGGGGATTACAATGAGCAGTTCTTC. Translation gives CASSSPGGDYNEQFF.

This chain links TRBV7-9 with TRBJ2-3, with a weak D call TRBD2 (6 bases). The CDR3 has 15 amino acids. Trimming cost V 2 bases and J 5 bases, with 14 bases left between them. Germline-derived CDR1 and CDR2 are SEHNR and FQNEAQ (reference sequence). The CDR3 region has the DNA TGTGCCAGCAGCTTATTCGGGGAGGTGAGAGATACGCAGTATTTT. This sequence encodes CASSLFGEVRDTQYF.

The rearrangement uses TRBV4-1 and TRBJ1-6, with 8 bases lining up with TRBD1. This CDR3 comprises 17 residues. The germline gives CDR1 MGHRA, CDR2 YSYEKL. With 1 base clipped from V and 8 bases from J, the junction kept 10 bases outside the gene matches. The CDR3 loop reads CASSQVPGQESDSPLHF. For the CDR3, the DNA is TGCGCCAGCAGCCAAGTCCCGGGACAGGAATCGGATTCACCCCTCCACTTT.

V is TRBV7-9 and J is TRBJ1-1; D is uncertain. From germline, CDR1 is SEHNR and CDR2 FQNEAQ (reference sequence). CDR3 length equals 13 residues. V was cut by 6 bases and J by 1 base, with 9 bases left in between. The DNA for the CDR3 is TGTGCCAGCAGTGGCCGGTGGAACACTGAAGCTTTCTTT. This codes for CASSGRWNTEAFF.

V is TRBV19 and J is TRBJ1-4, with 9 bases that match TRBD1. The CDR3 is 15 residues long. The J segment lost 8 bases and the V segment lost 3 bases, leaving 7 bases of the junction unmatched. Germline V gene sequence: CDR1 LNHDA, CDR2 SQIVND (reference sequence). CDR3: CASSMPGTGREKLFF. The CDR3 DNA is TGTGCCAGTAGTATGCCTGGGACAGGGCGAGAAAAACTGTTTTTT.